This TCR beta chain was sequenced for a study of blood T cells in healthy people across ages. Together with a sample-barcoded 5' primer, a J-beta primer mix was included in a second PCR lasting roughly 6 to 12 cycles. One entry per CDR3 protein results from TCRdb running MiXCR on the 5' RACE reads. The sample has about 690,000 distinct CDR3 sequences; around 41% are singletons. Germline CDR1 reads DFQATT; CDR2 reads SNEGSKA (reference sequence). The CDR3 spans 14 residues. V was shortened by 6 bases and J by 2 bases, with 14 bases between the two germline ends. Input material: blood. The origin of this receptor is an elderly man in good health. This chain links TRBV20-1 with TRBJ1-5; D is possibly TRBD1 (5 bases). The CDR3 sequence is CSAVRAQGNQPQHF. In DNA form, the CDR3 reads TGCAGTGCAGTCAGGGCTCAGGGCAATCAGCCCCAGCATTTT.